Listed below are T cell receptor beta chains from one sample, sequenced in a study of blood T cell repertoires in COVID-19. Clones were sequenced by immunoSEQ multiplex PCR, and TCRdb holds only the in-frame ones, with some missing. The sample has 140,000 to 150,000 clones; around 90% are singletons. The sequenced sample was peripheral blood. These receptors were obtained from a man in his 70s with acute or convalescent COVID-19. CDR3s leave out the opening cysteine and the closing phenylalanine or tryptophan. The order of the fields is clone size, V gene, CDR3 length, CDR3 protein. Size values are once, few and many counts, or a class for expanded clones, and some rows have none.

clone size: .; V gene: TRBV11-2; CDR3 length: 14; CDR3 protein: ASSSGLAGGGGELF
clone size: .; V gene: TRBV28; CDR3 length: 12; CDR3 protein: ASSLRGPYYEQY
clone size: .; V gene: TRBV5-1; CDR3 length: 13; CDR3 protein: ASSLVLEGHTEAF
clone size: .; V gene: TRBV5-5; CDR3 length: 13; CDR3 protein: ASSGLPDRGNEQF
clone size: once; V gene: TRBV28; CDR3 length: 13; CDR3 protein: ASRRTGGSNQPQH
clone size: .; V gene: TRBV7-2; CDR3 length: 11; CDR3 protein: ASSSRLTYEQY
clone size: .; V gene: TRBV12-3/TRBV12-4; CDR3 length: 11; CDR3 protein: ASSLQGNSPLH
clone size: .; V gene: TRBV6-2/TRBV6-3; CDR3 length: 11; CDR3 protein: ASSYGQFLGYT
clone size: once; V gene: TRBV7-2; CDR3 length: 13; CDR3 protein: ASSLTSGGYNEQF
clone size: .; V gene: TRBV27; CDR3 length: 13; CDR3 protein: ASSLRPGVNYGYT
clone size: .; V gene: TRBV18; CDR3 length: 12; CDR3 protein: ASSPITGGGEQF
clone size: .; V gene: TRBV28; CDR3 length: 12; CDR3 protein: ASSPGQVNQPQH
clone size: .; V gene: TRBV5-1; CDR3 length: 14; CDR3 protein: ASSGGTGGYQETQY
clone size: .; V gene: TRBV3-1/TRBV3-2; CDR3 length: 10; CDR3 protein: ASSQAGDTQY